This TCR beta chain was sequenced for a study of blood T cell repertoires in COVID-19. On the study more broadly: Italy, Spain and the United States were the sources of the convalescent and acute COVID-19 samples. The analysed material was cDNA or gDNA that came from T cells, B-cell-depleted T cells, or PBMCs.

Authors' processing steps: Researchers report that nucleated cell counts were estimated from reference gene primer amplification. This table comes from immunoSEQ multiplex PCR, and its TCRdb copy is limited to in-frame clones, with some not included. For V, J and clone size, that table is used; D and trimming come from the DNA. Here the sample spans about 320,000 clones, more than 70% being singletons. Trimming removed 7 bases from V and 6 bases from J; junction bases left unmatched: 4. CDR1 and CDR2 from the germline V gene are WNHNN and SYGVQD (reference sequence). This CDR3 region has 13 residues.

The rearrangement uses TRBV10-1 and TRBJ2-3; 10 bases are shared with TRBD2. The sequencing input was peripheral blood. This TCR was sampled from a man between 18 and 29 years old who had recovered from COVID-19. As DNA, the CDR3 is TGCGCCAGCACGGCTAGCGGGAGTGATACGCAGTATTTT. Residues: CASTASGSDTQYF.